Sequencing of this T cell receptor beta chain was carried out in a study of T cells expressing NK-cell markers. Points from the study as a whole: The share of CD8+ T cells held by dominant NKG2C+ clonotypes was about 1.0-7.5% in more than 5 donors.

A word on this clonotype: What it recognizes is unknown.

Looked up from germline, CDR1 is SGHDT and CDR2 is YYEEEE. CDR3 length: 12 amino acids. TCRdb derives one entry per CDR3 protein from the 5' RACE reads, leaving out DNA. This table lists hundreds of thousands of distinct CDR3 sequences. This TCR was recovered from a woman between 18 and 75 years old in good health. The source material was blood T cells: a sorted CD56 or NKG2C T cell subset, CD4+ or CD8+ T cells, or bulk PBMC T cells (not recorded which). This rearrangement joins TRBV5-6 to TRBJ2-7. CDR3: CASSRVRYEQYF.